These T cell receptor beta chains were read from a single sample in a study of cytomegalovirus exposure and HLA in healthy donors. TCRdb keeps only in-frame clones here, not all; method: immunoSEQ multiplex PCR. The table includes about 130,000 clones, roughly four fifths detected once. The sequenced sample was PBMCs. The source is a woman between 50 and 59 years old in good health and CMV-seronegative. CDR3s include the opening cysteine and the closing phenylalanine or tryptophan. The D gene is left open where the match is weak. Clone size is given for some rows only: seen once, a few or many times, or a class if the clone is expanded.

V gene: TRBV2
D gene: -
J gene: TRBJ2-5
clone size: -
CDR3 DNA: TGTGCCAGCAGGGGGAGGACAAAACAAGAGACCCAGTACTTC
CDR3 protein: CASRGRTKQETQYF

V gene: TRBV5-1
D gene: -
J gene: TRBJ2-3
clone size: -
CDR3 DNA: TGCGCCAGCAGCTTGGTGGCTAGCGGCACAGATACGCAGTATTTT
CDR3 protein: CASSLVASGTDTQYF

V gene: TRBV7-2
D gene: TRBD1
J gene: TRBJ2-1
clone size: -
CDR3 DNA: TGTGCCAGCAGCTTAGGGAATGGACAGGGGAGTGAGCAGTTCTTC
CDR3 protein: CASSLGNGQGSEQFF

V gene: TRBV30
D gene: TRBD2
J gene: TRBJ2-6
clone size: few
CDR3 DNA: TGTGCCTGGAGACCAAGGGGAGGGTCAGGGGCCAACGTCCTGACTTTC
CDR3 protein: CAWRPRGGSGANVLTF

V gene: TRBV13
D gene: TRBD1
J gene: TRBJ2-7
clone size: -
CDR3 DNA: TGTGCCAGCAGCGGTGGTGGGACAGGGGGCAGTCCGGTCTACGAGCAGTACTTC
CDR3 protein: CASSGGGTGGSPVYEQYF

V gene: TRBV6-1
D gene: TRBD1
J gene: TRBJ2-7
clone size: -
CDR3 DNA: TGTGCCAGCAGTGATCGACAGGGCCCCTACGAGCAGTACTTC
CDR3 protein: CASSDRQGPYEQYF

V gene: TRBV6-1
D gene: -
J gene: TRBJ2-1
clone size: -
CDR3 DNA: TGTGCCAGCAGTGAATTGCAGGGGCCGTACAATGAGCAGTTCTTC
CDR3 protein: CASSELQGPYNEQFF

V gene: TRBV7-9
D gene: TRBD1
J gene: TRBJ2-7
clone size: -
CDR3 DNA: TGTGCCAGCAGCTTATTGCCCGGACAGGGGATAAGCTACGAGCAGTACTTC
CDR3 protein: CASSLLPGQGISYEQYF

V gene: TRBV5-1
D gene: TRBD2
J gene: TRBJ2-1
clone size: -
CDR3 DNA: TGCGCCAGCAGCTTGAGGGGTCGGACTAGCATATACAATGAGCAGTTCTTC
CDR3 protein: CASSLRGRTSIYNEQFF

V gene: TRBV28
D gene: -
J gene: TRBJ1-5
clone size: -
CDR3 DNA: TGTGCCAGCAGTTTAGTCAGGCCGGGAGGCAATCAGCCCCAGCATTTT
CDR3 protein: CASSLVRPGGNQPQHF

V gene: TRBV5-4
D gene: TRBD2
J gene: TRBJ2-5
clone size: few
CDR3 DNA: TGTGCCAGCAGCCGATCCGGGAGGGAGACCCAGTACTTC
CDR3 protein: CASSRSGRETQYF

V gene: TRBV14
D gene: -
J gene: TRBJ2-1
clone size: -
CDR3 DNA: TGTGCCAGCAGCCAAGATGTGGCCTCACCCCTGGCTGAGCAGTTCTTC
CDR3 protein: CASSQDVASPLAEQFF

V gene: TRBV7-2
D gene: -
J gene: TRBJ2-7
clone size: -
CDR3 DNA: TGTGCCAGCAGCCTAAATTACGAGCAGTACTTC
CDR3 protein: CASSLNYEQYF

V gene: TRBV28
D gene: -
J gene: TRBJ1-5
clone size: -
CDR3 DNA: TGTGCCAGCAACCTTTGGGGAACAGGGACGGGTCAGCCCCAGCATTTT
CDR3 protein: CASNLWGTGTGQPQHF

V gene: TRBV5-6
D gene: -
J gene: TRBJ1-2
clone size: -
CDR3 DNA: TGTGCCAGCAGCTTGGGGGCGGGTGGCTACACCTTC
CDR3 protein: CASSLGAGGYTF

V gene: TRBV5-1
D gene: TRBD1
J gene: TRBJ1-2
clone size: -
CDR3 DNA: TGCGCCAGCAGCTTGACCCGGGACAGAGTCGGCACCTTC
CDR3 protein: CASSLTRDRVGTF

V gene: TRBV7-9
D gene: TRBD1
J gene: TRBJ1-4
clone size: once
CDR3 DNA: TGTGCCAGCAGCTTAGCGTCAGGGGGGAGAGCTAATGAAAAACTGTTTTTT
CDR3 protein: CASSLASGGRANEKLFF

V gene: TRBV19
D gene: TRBD1
J gene: TRBJ1-1
clone size: once
CDR3 DNA: TGTGCCAGTAGTATAGTGGGGACAGACAAAAACACTGAAGCTTTCTTT
CDR3 protein: CASSIVGTDKNTEAFF

V gene: TRBV18
D gene: -
J gene: TRBJ1-1
clone size: -
CDR3 DNA: TGTGCCAGTCTCCTGCTCCCGAACAGGAACACTGAAGCTTTCTTT
CDR3 protein: CASLLLPNRNTEAFF

V gene: TRBV19
D gene: TRBD1
J gene: TRBJ1-4
clone size: -
CDR3 DNA: TGTGCCAGTAGGAACAGGGGGAGTCCTAATGAAAAACTGTTTTTT
CDR3 protein: CASRNRGSPNEKLFF

V gene: TRBV19
D gene: TRBD1
J gene: TRBJ1-2
clone size: -
CDR3 DNA: TGTGCCAGTAGTCTGCCGGGACAGGGGGCGTCAAGGAACTATGGCTACACCTTC
CDR3 protein: CASSLPGQGASRNYGYTF

V gene: TRBV9
D gene: TRBD2
J gene: TRBJ2-5
clone size: -
CDR3 DNA: TGTGCCAGCAGCGTAGGGACTAGCCGCCAAGAGACCCAGTACTTC
CDR3 protein: CASSVGTSRQETQYF

V gene: TRBV18
D gene: TRBD1
J gene: TRBJ1-1
clone size: -
CDR3 DNA: TGTGCCAGCTCAAAAGAAGGACAGGGGGCTTTCACTGAAGCTTTCTTT
CDR3 protein: CASSKEGQGAFTEAFF